These 10 T cell receptor beta chains came from one sample sequenced in a study of T cell changes during pregnancy in multiple sclerosis. Generated by immunoSEQ multiplex PCR, the TCRdb table keeps only in-frame clones and is missing some. The sample has 50,000 to 60,000 clones, roughly 91% seen once; the top ten hold approximately 0.29%. Specimen: CD4+ T cells from peripheral blood mononuclear cells, collected in the second trimester of pregnancy. The receptors derive from a female donor with multiple sclerosis, enrolled in a pregnancy study.

This chain connects TRBV7-2 to TRBJ2-5, with D possibly being TRBD2 (7 bases). Germline V lookup: CDR1 SGHTA, CDR2 FQGNSA. The CDR3 loop spans 15 amino acids. The ends were cut back, 8 bases at V and 5 bases at J, with 21 bases in the middle. The CDR3 loop is CASGEFGGGRETQYF. The CDR3 DNA reads as TGTGCCAGCGGAGAGTTTGGCGGGGGCCGGGAGACCCAGTACTTC. The whole variable domain, remainder taken from reference TRBV7-2 and TRBJ2-5, is GAGVSQSPSNKVTEKGKDVELRCDPISGHTALYWYRQSLGQGLEFLIYFQGNSAPDKSGLPSDRFSAERTGGSVSTLTIQRTQQEDSAVYLCASGEFGGGRETQYFGPGTRLLVL.

This sequence joins TRBV5-6 and TRBJ1-2, with D maybe TRBD1 (5 bases). Between the trimmed V and J ends, which lost 5 bases and 1 base, there was a span of 9 bases. The CDR3 runs to 13 residues. Germline values: CDR1 SGHDT, CDR2 YYEEEE. The CDR3 region has the DNA TGTGCCAGCAGTAACAGGAATAACTATGGCTACACCTTC. Amino acids: CASSNRNNYGYTF.

This chain uses TRBV2 with TRBJ1-1, with no clear D. V shed 2 bases and J shed 6 bases, with 7 bases lying between them. The germline V gene encodes CDR1 SNHLY and CDR2 FYNNEI. The CDR3 has 12 amino acids. CDR3 sequence (DNA): TGTGCCAGCAGTGAACTCCGGGCTGAAGCTTTCTTT. The encoded protein is CASSELRAEAFF.

V is TRBV9 and J is TRBJ2-3; TRBD2 aligns across 10 bases. The CDR3 is 18 residues long. Germline CDR1 and CDR2: SGDLS and YYNGEE. With V trimmed by 0 bases and J by 7 bases, 14 bases remained unmatched. The CDR3 DNA reads TGTGCCAGCAGCGTAGTAGACCCCCGAACTAGCGGGAAGAATACGCAGTATTTT. Translated: CASSVVDPRTSGKNTQYF.

This clone was seen a single time. The gene calls are TRBV9 and TRBJ2-7, with 10 nucleotides matching TRBD2. CDR1 is SGDLS and CDR2 is YYNGEE in the germline V gene. CDR3 length: 16 residues. V trimming: 0 bases; J trimming: 1 base; junction bases outside the gene matches: 4. The CDR3 reads CASSVGASGGSYEQYF. The CDR3 nucleotides are TGTGCCAGCAGCGTAGGGGCTAGCGGGGGTTCCTACGAGCAGTACTTC.

The chain has TRBV5-1 and TRBJ1-2, with 8 nucleotides matching TRBD1. The V segment lost 1 base and the J segment 4 bases; nucleotides outside the gene matches: 9. This CDR3 comprises 16 residues. Germline V gene data show CDR1 as SGHRS and CDR2 as YFSETQ. The CDR3 DNA sequence: TGCGCCAGCAGCTTGTCCCGGGGTGGGACAGGCTATGGCTACACCTTC. Its translation: CASSLSRGGTGYGYTF.

The V and J genes are TRBV7-6 and TRBJ1-5, with unresolved D. Looked up from germline, CDR1 is SGHVS and CDR2 is FNYEAQ. V was pared by 3 bases and J by 1 base, with 13 bases between. The CDR3 consists of 16 residues. DNA of the CDR3: TGTGCCAGCAGCTTTGGTGCCGGCGGCAGCAATCAGCCCCAGCATTTT. Its protein product is CASSFGAGGSNQPQHF.

V gene TRBV4-1 combines with J gene TRBJ2-3, with D possibly matching TRBD2 (5 bases). The CDR3 runs 17 residues. From germline, CDR1 is MGHRA and CDR2 YSYEKL. The V gene lost 4 bases and the J gene lost 0 bases, with 17 bases spanning the gap. The DNA of the CDR3 is TGCGCCAGCAGCCCCGAGGGTTGGGAGACTAGCACAGATACGCAGTATTTT. It translates to CASSPEGWETSTDTQYF.

The V call is TRBV5-1, the J call TRBJ2-2; no reliable D call. This CDR3 has 17 amino acids. The germline V gene encodes CDR1 SGHRS and CDR2 YFSETQ. The ends were cut back, 0 bases at V and 0 bases at J, with 12 bases in the middle. CDR3 in DNA: TGCGCCAGCAGCTTGGGAGGCGCAGCAACGAACACCGGGGAGCTGTTTTTT. Translated, it gives CASSLGGAATNTGELFF.

The rearrangement uses TRBV7-9 and TRBJ1-3; the D gene is possibly TRBD1 (6 bases). Between the trimmed V and J ends, which lost 3 bases and 0 bases, there was a span of 15 bases. The CDR3 covers 17 residues. Germline CDR1 and CDR2: SEHNR and FQNEAQ (reference sequence). The CDR3: CASSLKDSWSSGNTIYF. In DNA form, the CDR3 reads TGTGCCAGCAGCTTGAAGGACAGTTGGTCCTCTGGAAACACCATATATTTT.